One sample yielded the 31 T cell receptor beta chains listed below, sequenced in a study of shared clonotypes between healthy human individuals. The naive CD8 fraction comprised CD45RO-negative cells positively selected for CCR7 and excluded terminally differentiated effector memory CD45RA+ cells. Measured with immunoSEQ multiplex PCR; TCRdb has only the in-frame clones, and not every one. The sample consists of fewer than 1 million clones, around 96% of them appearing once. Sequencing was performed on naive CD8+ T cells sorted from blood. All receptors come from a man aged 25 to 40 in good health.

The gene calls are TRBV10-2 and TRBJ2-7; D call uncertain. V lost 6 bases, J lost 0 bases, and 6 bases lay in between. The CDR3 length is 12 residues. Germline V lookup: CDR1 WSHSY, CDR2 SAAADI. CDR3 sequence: CASREVSYEQYF. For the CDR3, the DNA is TGCGCCAGCAGAGAAGTCTCCTACGAGCAGTACTTC.

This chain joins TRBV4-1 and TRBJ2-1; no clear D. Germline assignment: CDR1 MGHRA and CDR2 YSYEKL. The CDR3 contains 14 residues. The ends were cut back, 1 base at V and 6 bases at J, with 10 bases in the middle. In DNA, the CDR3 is TGCGCCAGCAGCCAAGCGACGGCGAGCAATGAGCAGTTCTTC. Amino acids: CASSQATASNEQFF.

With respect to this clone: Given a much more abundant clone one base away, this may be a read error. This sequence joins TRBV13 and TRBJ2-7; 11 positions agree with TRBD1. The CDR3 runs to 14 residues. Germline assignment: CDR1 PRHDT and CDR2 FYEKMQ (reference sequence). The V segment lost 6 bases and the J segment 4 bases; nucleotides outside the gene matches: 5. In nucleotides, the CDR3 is TGTGCCAGCAGTCCCGGGACAGGGGGGTACGAGCAGTACTTC. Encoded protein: CASSPGTGGYEQYF. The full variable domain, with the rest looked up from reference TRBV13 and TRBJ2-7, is AAGVIQSPRHLIKEKRETATLKCYPIPRHDTVYWYQQGPGQDPQFLISFYEKMQSDKGSIPDRFSAQQFSDYHSELNMSSLELGDSALYFCASSPGTGGYEQYFGPGTRLTVT.

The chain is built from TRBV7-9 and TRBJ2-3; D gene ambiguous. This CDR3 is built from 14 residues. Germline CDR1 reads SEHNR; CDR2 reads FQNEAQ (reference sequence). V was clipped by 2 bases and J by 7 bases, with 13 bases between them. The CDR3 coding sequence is TGTGCCAGCAGCTTATTGTCGGCGCGGAATACGCAGTATTTT. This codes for CASSLLSARNTQYF.

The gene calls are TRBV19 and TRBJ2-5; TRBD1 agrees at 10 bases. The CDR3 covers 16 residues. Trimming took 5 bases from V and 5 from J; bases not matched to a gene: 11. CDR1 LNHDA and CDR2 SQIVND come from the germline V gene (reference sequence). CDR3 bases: TGTGCCAGTAGTCCCTGGGACAGGGGAGGGAAGGAGACCCAGTACTTC. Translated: CASSPWDRGGKETQYF.

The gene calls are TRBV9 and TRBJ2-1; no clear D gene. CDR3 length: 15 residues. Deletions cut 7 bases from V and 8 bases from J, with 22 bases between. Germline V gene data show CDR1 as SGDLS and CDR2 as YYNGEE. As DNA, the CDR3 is TGTGCCAGCGGATCTATAGTCGCCCAGCAAGATGAGCAGTTCTTC. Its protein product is CASGSIVAQQDEQFF.

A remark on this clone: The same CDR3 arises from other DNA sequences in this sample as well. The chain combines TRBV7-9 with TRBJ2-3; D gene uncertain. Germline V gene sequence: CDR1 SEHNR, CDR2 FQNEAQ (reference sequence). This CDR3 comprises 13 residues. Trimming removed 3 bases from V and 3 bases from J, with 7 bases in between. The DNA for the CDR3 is TGTGCCAGCAGCTTGGCGGTAACAGATACGCAGTATTTT. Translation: CASSLAVTDTQYF.

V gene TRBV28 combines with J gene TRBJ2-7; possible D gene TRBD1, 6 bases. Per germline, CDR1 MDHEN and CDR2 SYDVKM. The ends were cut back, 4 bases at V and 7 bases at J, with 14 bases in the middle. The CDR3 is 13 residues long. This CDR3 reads CASSWMDSSEQYF. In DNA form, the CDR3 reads TGTGCCAGCAGTTGGATGGACAGTAGTGAGCAGTACTTC.

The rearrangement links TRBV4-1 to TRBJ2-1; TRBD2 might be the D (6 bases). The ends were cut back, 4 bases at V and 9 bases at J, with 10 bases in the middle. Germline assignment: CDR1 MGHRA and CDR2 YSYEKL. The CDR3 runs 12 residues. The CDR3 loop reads CASSRRVGEQFF. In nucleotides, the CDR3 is TGCGCCAGCAGCCGGAGGGTCGGTGAGCAGTTCTTC.

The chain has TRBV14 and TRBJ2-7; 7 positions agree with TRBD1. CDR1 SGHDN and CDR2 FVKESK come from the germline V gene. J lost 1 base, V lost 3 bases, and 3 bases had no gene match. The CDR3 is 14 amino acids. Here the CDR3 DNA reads TGTGCCAGCAGCCAGCACAGGGGTTCCTACGAGCAGTACTTC. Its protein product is CASSQHRGSYEQYF.

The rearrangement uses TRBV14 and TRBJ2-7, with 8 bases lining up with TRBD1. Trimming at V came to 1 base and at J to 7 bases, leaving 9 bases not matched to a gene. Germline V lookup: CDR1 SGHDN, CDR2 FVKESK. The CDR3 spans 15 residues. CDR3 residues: CASSQVIGQGSEQYF. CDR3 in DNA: TGTGCCAGCAGCCAAGTTATAGGACAGGGAAGTGAGCAGTACTTC.

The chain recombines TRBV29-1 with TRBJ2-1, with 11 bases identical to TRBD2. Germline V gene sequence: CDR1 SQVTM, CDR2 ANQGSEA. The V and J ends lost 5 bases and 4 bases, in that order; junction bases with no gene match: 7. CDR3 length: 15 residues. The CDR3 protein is CSVPPTSGIYNEQFF. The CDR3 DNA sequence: TGCAGCGTTCCTCCGACTAGCGGGATTTACAATGAGCAGTTCTTC.

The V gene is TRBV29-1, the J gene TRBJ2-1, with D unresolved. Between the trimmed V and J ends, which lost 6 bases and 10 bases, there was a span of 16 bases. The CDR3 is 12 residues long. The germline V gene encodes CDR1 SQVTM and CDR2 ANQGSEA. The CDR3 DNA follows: TGCAGCGTCGCCCAGCTGGGATTCGAGCAGTTCTTC. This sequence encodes CSVAQLGFEQFF.

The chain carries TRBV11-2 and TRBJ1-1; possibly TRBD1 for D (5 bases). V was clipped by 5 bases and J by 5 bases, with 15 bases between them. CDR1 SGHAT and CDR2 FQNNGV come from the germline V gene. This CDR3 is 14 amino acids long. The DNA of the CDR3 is TGTGCCAGCAGCCCAGCAGGGTACGGAACTGAAGCTTTCTTT. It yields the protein CASSPAGYGTEAFF. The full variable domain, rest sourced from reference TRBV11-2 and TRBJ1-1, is EAGVAQSPRYKIIEKRQSVAFWCNPISGHATLYWYQQILGQGPKLLIQFQNNGVVDDSQLPKDRFSAERLKGVDSTLKIQPAKLEDSAVYLCASSPAGYGTEAFFGQGTRLTVV.

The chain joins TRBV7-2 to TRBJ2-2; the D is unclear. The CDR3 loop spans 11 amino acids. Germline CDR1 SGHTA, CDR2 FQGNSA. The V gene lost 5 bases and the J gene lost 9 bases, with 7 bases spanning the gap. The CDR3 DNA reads TGTGCCAGCAGCACCAGCCGGGAGCTGTTTTTT. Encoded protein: CASSTSRELFF. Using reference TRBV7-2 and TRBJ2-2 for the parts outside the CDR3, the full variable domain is GAGVSQSPSNKVTEKGKDVELRCDPISGHTALYWYRQSLGQGLEFLIYFQGNSAPDKSGLPSDRFSAERTGGSVSTLTIQRTQQEDSAVYLCASSTSRELFFGEGSRLTVL.

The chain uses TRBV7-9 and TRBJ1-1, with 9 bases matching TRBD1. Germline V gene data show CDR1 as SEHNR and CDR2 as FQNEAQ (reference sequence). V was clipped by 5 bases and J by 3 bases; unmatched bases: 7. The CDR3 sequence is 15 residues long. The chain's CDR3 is CASSVGTGYHTEAFF. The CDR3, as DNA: TGTGCCAGCAGCGTCGGGACAGGGTATCACACTGAAGCTTTCTTT.

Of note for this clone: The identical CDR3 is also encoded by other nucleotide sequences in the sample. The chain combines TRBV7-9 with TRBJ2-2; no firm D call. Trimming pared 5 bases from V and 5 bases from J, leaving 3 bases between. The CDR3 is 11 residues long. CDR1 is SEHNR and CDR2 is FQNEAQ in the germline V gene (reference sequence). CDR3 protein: CASSPTGELFF. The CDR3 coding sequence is TGTGCCAGCAGCCCGACCGGGGAGCTGTTTTTT.

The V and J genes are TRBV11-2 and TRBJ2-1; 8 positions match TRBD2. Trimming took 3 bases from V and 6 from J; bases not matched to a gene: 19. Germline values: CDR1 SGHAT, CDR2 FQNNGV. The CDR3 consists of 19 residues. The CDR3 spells CASSFSTSGRRVDSNEQFF. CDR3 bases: TGTGCCAGCAGCTTTAGCACTAGCGGACGACGGGTGGACTCCAATGAGCAGTTCTTC.

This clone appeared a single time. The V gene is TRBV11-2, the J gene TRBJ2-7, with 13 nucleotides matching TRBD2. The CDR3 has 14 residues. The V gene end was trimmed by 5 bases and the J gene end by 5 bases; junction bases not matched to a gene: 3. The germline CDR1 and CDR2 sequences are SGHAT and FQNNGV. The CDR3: CASSPGTSGNEQYF. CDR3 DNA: TGTGCCAGCAGCCCCGGGACTAGCGGGAACGAGCAGTACTTC.

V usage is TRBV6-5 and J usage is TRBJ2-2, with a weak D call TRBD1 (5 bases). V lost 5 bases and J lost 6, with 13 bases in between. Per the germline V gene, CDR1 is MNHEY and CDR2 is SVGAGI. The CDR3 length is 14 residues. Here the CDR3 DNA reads TGTGCCAGCAGTACGGACCAGGGCGCCGGGGAGCTGTTTTTT. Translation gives CASSTDQGAGELFF.

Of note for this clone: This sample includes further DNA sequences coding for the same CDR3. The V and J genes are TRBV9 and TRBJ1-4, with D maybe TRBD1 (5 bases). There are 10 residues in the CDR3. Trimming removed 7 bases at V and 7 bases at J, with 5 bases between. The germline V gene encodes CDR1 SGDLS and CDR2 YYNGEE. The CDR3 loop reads CASGGEKLFF. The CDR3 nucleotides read TGTGCCAGCGGGGGTGAAAAACTGTTTTTT.

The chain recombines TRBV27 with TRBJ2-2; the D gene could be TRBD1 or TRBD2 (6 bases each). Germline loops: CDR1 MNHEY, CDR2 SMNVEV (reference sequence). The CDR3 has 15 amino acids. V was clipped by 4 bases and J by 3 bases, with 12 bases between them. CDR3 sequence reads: CASSSLGGDTGELFF. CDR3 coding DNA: TGTGCCAGCAGTTCGCTGGGGGGCGACACCGGGGAGCTGTTTTTT.

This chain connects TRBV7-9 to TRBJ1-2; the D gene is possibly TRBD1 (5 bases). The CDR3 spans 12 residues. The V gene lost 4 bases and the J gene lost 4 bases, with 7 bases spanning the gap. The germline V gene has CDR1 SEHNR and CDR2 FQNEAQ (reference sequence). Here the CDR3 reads CASSSRAYGYTF. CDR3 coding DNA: TGTGCCAGCAGCTCCAGGGCCTATGGCTACACCTTC.

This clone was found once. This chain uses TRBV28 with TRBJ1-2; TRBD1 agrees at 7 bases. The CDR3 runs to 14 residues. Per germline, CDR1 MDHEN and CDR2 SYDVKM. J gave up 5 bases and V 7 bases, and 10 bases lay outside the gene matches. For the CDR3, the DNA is TGTGCCAGCACTGGTCAGGGGGAGATTTATGGCTACACCTTC. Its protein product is CASTGQGEIYGYTF.

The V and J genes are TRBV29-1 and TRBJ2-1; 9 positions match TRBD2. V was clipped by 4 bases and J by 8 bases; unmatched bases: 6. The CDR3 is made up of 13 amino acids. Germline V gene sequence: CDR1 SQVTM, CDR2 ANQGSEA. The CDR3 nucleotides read TGCAGCGTTGCAACTAGCGGGTTCGATGAGCAGTTCTTC. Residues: CSVATSGFDEQFF.

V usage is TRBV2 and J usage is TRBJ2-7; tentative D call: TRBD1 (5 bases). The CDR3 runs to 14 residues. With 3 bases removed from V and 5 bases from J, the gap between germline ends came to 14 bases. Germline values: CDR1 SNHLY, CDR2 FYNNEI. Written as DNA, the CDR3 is TGTGCCAGCAGTGATCGGGTCAGGGCGGACGAGCAGTACTTC. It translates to CASSDRVRADEQYF.

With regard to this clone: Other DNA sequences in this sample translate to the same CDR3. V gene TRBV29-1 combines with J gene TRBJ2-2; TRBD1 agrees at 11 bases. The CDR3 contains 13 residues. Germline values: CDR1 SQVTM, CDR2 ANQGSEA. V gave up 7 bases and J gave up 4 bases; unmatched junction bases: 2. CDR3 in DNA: TGCAGCGCTGGGACAGGGGGCACCGGGGAGCTGTTTTTT. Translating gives CSAGTGGTGELFF.

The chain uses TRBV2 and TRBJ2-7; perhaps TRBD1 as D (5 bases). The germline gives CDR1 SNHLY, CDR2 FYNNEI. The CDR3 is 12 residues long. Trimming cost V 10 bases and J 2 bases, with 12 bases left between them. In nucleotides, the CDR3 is TGTGCCATTAACGACAGAGCCTACGAGCAGTACTTC. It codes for CAINDRAYEQYF.

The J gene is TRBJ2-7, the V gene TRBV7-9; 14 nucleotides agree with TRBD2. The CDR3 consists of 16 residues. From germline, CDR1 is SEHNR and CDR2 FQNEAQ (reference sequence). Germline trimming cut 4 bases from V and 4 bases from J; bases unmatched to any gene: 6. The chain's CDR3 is CASSSGLAGVVYEQYF. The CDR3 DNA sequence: TGTGCCAGCAGCTCGGGACTAGCGGGAGTGGTTTACGAGCAGTACTTC.

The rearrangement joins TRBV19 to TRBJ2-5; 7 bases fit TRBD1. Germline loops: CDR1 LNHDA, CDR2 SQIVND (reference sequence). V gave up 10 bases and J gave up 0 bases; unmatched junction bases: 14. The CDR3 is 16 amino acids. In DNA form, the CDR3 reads TGTGCCACGGGCAAGGTGACAGGGCACCACCAAGAGACCCAGTACTTC. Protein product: CATGKVTGHHQETQYF.

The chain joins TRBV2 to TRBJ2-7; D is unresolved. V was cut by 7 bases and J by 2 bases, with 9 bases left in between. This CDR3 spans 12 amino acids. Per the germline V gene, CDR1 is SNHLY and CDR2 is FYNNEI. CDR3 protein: CASTTPTYEQYF. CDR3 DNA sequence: TGTGCCAGCACTACCCCCACCTACGAGCAGTACTTC. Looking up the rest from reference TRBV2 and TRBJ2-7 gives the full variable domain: EPEVTQTPSHQVTQMGQEVILRCVPISNHLYFYWYRQILGQKVEFLVSFYNNEISEKSEIFDDQFSVERPDGSNFTLKIRSTKLEDSAMYFCASTTPTYEQYFGPGTRLTVT.